These 9 T cell receptor beta chains share one sample of origin, sequenced in a study of T cell responses to AZD1222 COVID-19 vaccine. Assay used: immunoSEQ multiplex PCR; TCRdb lists only in-frame clones, some missing. The sample includes roughly 100,000 clones, about nine tenths of them seen just once. Sequences were derived from peripheral blood, sampled on day 0 of AZD1222 vaccination. All receptors come from an adult in good health.

The rearrangement links TRBV5-1 to TRBJ1-2, with D possibly matching TRBD1 (5 bases). Trimming pared 0 bases from V and 4 bases from J, leaving 16 bases between. Germline V gene sequence: CDR1 SGHRS, CDR2 YFSETQ. The CDR3 is 16 amino acids. The CDR3 protein is CASSLAARDPLYGYTF. In DNA, the CDR3 is TGCGCCAGCAGCTTGGCCGCCAGGGACCCCCTCTATGGCTACACCTTC.

This chain connects TRBV5-1 to TRBJ1-1, with D maybe TRBD1 (6 bases). Germline assignment: CDR1 SGHRS and CDR2 YFSETQ. Trimming stripped 7 bases from V and 2 bases from J, with 15 bases between. This CDR3 has 14 amino acids. The CDR3 DNA sequence: TGCGCCAGCTTAGGGGGATCGGGCAACACTGAAGCTTTCTTT. The encoded protein is CASLGGSGNTEAFF. Based on the CDR3 plus reference TRBV5-1 and TRBJ1-1, the full variable domain is KAGVTQTPRYLIKTRGQQVTLSCSPISGHRSVSWYQQTPGQGLQFLFEYFSETQRNKGNFPGRFSGRQFSNSRSEMNVSTLELGDSALYLCASLGGSGNTEAFFGQGTRLTVV.

V and J are TRBV27 and TRBJ1-5; no reliable D call. The CDR3 contains 17 residues. CDR1 and CDR2 from the germline V gene are MNHEY and SMNVEV (reference sequence). V was pared by 5 bases and J by 0 bases, with 17 bases between. CDR3: CASSPTRWRDSNQPQHF. The CDR3 DNA is TGTGCCAGCAGTCCTACCCGATGGAGAGATAGCAATCAGCCCCAGCATTTT.

The chain is built from TRBV6-5 and TRBJ1-1; perhaps TRBD1 as D (6 bases). CDR3 size: 14 residues. V was shortened by 4 bases and J by 2 bases, with 11 bases between the two germline ends. Germline V gives CDR1 MNHEY, CDR2 SVGAGI. The DNA of the CDR3 is TGTGCCAGCAGTTTAACAGGGCCCAACACTGAAGCTTTCTTT. Protein: CASSLTGPNTEAFF.

The V call is TRBV18, the J call TRBJ1-6; D is unclear. Trimming removed 0 bases from V and 10 bases from J, with 7 bases in between. The CDR3 has 13 residues. Germline assignment: CDR1 KGHSH and CDR2 LQKENI. The DNA of the CDR3 is TGTGCCAGCTCACCACCGGGAGGGTCACCCCTCCACTTT. Residues: CASSPPGGSPLHF.

This clone was detected once. The J gene is TRBJ2-3, the V gene TRBV7-6; D uncertain. The CDR3 length is 14 residues. The V end lost 5 bases, the J end lost 4 bases, and 13 bases lay between the germline ends. Germline CDR1 is SGHVS and CDR2 is FNYEAQ. The CDR3 spells CASSPRVWADTQYF. The CDR3 DNA follows: TGTGCCAGCAGCCCCCGGGTCTGGGCAGATACGCAGTATTTT.

The table lists this clone with a few counts. The rearrangement uses TRBV28 and TRBJ1-5; no definite D call. CDR3 size: 14 residues. Germline V gives CDR1 MDHEN, CDR2 SYDVKM. V was cut by 1 base and J by 4 bases, with 8 bases left in between. The CDR3 DNA reads TGTGCCAGCAGTTTATTTGTCGGAAATCAGCCCCAGCATTTT. This translates into CASSLFVGNQPQHF.

The chain carries TRBV18 and TRBJ1-1; D is uncertain. Trimming left V 2 bases short and J 0 bases short, with 13 bases between. Germline CDR1 reads KGHSH; CDR2 reads LQKENI. CDR3 length equals 16 residues. The CDR3 sequence is CASSPDIGRLNTEAFF. The CDR3 bases are TGTGCCAGCTCACCAGACATAGGTCGCCTGAACACTGAAGCTTTCTTT.

The V and J genes are TRBV30 and TRBJ1-4; 8 positions match TRBD1. The length of the CDR3 is 18 residues. Losses at the gene ends were 2 bases for V and 13 bases for J; bases not matched to a gene: 24. Germline V gene lookup returns CDR1 GTSNPN and CDR2 SVGIG (reference sequence). CDR3 in DNA: TGTGCCTGGAGTCCCGAGGACGAAGCGCCAGGGGGCTTTTCCCCACTGTTTTTT. Amino acids: CAWSPEDEAPGGFSPLFF.